This TCR beta chain comes out of a study of CD8 T cells in Susac syndrome. Regarding the study as a whole: As acknowledged by the study, its TCR sequencing and HLA analysis included a relatively small number of individuals.

Note on this clonotype: Its specificity is unknown.

Trimming took 0 bases from V and 13 from J, leaving 11 bases between them. This CDR3 region has 13 residues. Looked up from germline, CDR1 is SGHNT and CDR2 is YYREEE (reference sequence). Reverse transcription of 0.5 to 1 ug RNA was performed with random hexamers. A single record per CDR3 protein comes from TCRdb applying MiXCR to the immunoSEQ multiplex PCR reads. The sample lists 150,000 to 200,000 distinct CDR3 sequences; around 93% were seen once. The V call is TRBV5-4, the J call TRBJ1-6; D is possibly TRBD1 (5 bases). The sample taken for sequencing was CD4+ T cells from PBMCs. The sequence derives from a human donor in good health. CDR3 sequence (DNA): TGTGCCAGCAGCTTGGAACAGGCTTCTCCCCTCCACTTT. It specifies CASSLEQASPLHF.